This T cell receptor (beta chain) was retrieved from a study of T cell changes during pregnancy in multiple sclerosis. Method: immunoSEQ multiplex PCR; TCRdb's copy keeps in-frame clones and lacks some. Of some 50,000 clones listed, approximately 95% are singletons. The length of the CDR3 is 18 residues. V lost 5 bases, J lost 4 bases, and 17 bases stayed unmatched. Germline CDR1 and CDR2: MDHEN and SYDVKM. The V and J genes are TRBV28 and TRBJ1-2, with 9 bases matching TRBD1. The receptor's source is a female donor with multiple sclerosis, enrolled in a pregnancy study. The material sequenced was CD8+ T cells from peripheral blood mononuclear cells, taken in the first trimester of pregnancy. The CDR3 is CASSPGTGKLVSGYGYTF. The CDR3 DNA reads TGTGCCAGCAGTCCCGGGACAGGGAAATTGGTCTCCGGCTATGGCTACACCTTC.